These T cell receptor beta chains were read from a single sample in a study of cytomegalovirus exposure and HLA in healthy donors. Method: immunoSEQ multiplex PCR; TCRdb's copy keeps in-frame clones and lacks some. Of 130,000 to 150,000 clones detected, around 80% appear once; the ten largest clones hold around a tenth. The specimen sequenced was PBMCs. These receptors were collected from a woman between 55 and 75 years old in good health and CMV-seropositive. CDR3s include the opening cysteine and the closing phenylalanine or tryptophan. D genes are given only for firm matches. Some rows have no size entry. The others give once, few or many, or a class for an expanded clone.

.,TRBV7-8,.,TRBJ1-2,CASSLGQAGGGYTF,TGTGCCAGCAGCTTAGGGCAGGCCGGAGGGGGCTACACCTTC
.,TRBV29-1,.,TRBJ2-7,CSVTPLVLDEQYF,TGCAGCGTCACCCCACTAGTGCTCGACGAGCAGTACTTC
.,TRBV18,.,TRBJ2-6,CASSRQFSGANVLTF,TGTGCCAGCTCTCGACAGTTCTCTGGGGCCAACGTCCTGACTTTC
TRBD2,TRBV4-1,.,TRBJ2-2,CASSQVRAAGTFTGELFF,TGCGCCAGCAGCCAAGTTCGAGCAGCGGGGACCTTCACCGGGGAGCTGTTTTTT
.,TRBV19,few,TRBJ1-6,CASSSGTYNSPLHF,TGTGCCAGTAGTAGCGGGACCTATAATTCACCCCTCCACTTT
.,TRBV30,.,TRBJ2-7,CAWSWGLSYEQYF,TGTGCCTGGAGTTGGGGACTCTCCTACGAGCAGTACTTC
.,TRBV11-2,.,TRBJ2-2,CASSLAQATGELFF,TGTGCCAGCAGCTTAGCACAGGCCACCGGGGAGCTGTTTTTT
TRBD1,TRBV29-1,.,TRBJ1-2,CSGDRGSDYGYTF,TGCAGCGGCGACAGGGGGTCAGACTATGGCTACACCTTC
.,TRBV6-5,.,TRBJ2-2,CASSPVGGGELFF,TGTGCCAGCAGTCCTGTGGGGGGCGGGGAGCTGTTTTTT
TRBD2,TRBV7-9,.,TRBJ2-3,CASSLGTWREGPDTQYF,TGTGCCAGCAGCTTAGGGACCTGGCGGGAGGGCCCAGATACGCAGTATTTT
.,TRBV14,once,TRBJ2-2,CASSQVRGTGELFF,TGTGCCAGCAGCCAAGTTCGGGGCACCGGGGAGCTGTTTTTT
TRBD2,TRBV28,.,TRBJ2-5,CASRSGTETQYF,TGTGCCAGCCGAAGCGGGACAGAGACCCAGTACTTC
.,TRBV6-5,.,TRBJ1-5,CASSHDSNQPQHF,TGTGCCAGTAGCCACGATAGCAATCAGCCCCAGCATTTT
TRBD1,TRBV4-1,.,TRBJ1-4,CASSQDRDSLNEKLFF,TGCGCCAGCAGCCAAGATCGGGACAGCCTCAATGAAAAACTGTTTTTT
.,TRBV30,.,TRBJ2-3,CAWAPPGTDTQYF,TGTGCCTGGGCCCCTCCCGGGACAGATACGCAGTATTTT
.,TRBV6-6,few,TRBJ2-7,CASSYSIAGSGEQYF,TGTGCCAGCAGTTACTCGATAGCCGGCTCGGGCGAGCAGTACTTC
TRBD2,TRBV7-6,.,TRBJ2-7,CASSLASGNYYEQYF,TGTGCCAGCAGCTTAGCTAGCGGGAATTACTACGAGCAGTACTTC
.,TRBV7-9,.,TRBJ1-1,CASSLSGDPRNEAFF,TGTGCCAGCAGCTTATCGGGGGACCCTAGAAATGAAGCTTTCTTT
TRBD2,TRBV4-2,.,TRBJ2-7,CASSPGLAGGPRDEQYF,TGTGCCAGCAGCCCCGGACTAGCGGGAGGCCCCAGGGACGAGCAGTACTTC
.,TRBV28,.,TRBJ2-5,CASSRPHRGQLETQYF,TGTGCCAGCAGTCGGCCGCATAGAGGACAGTTAGAGACCCAGTACTTC
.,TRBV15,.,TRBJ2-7,CATSTIQGHYEQYF,TGTGCCACCAGCACCATACAGGGACACTACGAGCAGTACTTC
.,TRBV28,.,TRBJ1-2,CASSLGGRGGYTF,TGTGCCAGCAGTTTGGGGGGGCGGGGTGGCTACACCTTC
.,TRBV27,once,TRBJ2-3,CASSFFGGRATDTQYF,TGTGCCAGCAGTTTCTTCGGGGGGCGCGCCACAGATACGCAGTATTTT
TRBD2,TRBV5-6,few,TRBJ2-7,CASSLLAGGPGEQYF,TGTGCCAGCAGCTTACTAGCGGGAGGGCCGGGGGAGCAGTACTTC
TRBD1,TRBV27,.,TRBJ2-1,CASSLATGGFDEQFF,TGTGCCAGCAGTTTGGCGACAGGGGGCTTCGATGAGCAGTTCTTC
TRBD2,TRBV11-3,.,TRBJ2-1,CASSAAGTSGSSEQFF,TGTGCCAGCAGCGCAGCCGGGACTAGCGGGAGTTCTGAGCAGTTCTTC
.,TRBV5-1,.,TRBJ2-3,CASSLMDSSDTQYF,TGCGCCAGCAGCTTGATGGACTCTTCAGATACGCAGTATTTT
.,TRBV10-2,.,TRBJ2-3,CASSLERKGGTDTQYF,TGCGCCAGCAGTCTCGAGCGGAAAGGCGGCACAGATACGCAGTATTTT
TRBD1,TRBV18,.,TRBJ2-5,CASSPGTGIETQYF,TGTGCCAGCTCACCCGGGACAGGGATAGAGACCCAGTACTTC
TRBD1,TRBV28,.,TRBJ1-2,CASKLMTGPYGYTF,TGTGCCAGCAAACTGATGACAGGGCCCTATGGCTACACCTTC
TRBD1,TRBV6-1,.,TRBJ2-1,CASSLKTGGDEQFF,TGTGCCAGCAGCCTAAAAACAGGGGGCGATGAGCAGTTCTTC
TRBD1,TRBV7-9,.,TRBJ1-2,CASSSTGGDYGYTF,TGTGCCAGCAGCTCGACAGGGGGGGACTATGGCTACACCTTC
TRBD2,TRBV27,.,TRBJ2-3,CASSPQGLAGGTDTQYF,TGTGCCAGCAGTCCCCAGGGGCTAGCGGGAGGCACAGATACGCAGTATTTT
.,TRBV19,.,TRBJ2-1,CASSIWRISSYNEQFF,TGTGCCAGTAGTATTTGGCGGATTAGCTCCTACAATGAGCAGTTCTTC
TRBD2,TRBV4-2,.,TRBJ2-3,CASSQDGGRDVDTQYF,TGTGCCAGCAGCCAAGATGGCGGGAGGGATGTAGATACGCAGTATTTT
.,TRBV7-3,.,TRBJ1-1,CASRGGANTEAFF,TGTGCCAGCAGAGGTGGAGCGAACACTGAAGCTTTCTTT
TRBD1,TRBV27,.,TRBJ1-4,CASSLFPGGDEKLFF,TGTGCCAGCAGTTTATTCCCAGGGGGCGATGAAAAACTGTTTTTT
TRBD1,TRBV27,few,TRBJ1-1,CASRKDREVTEAFF,TGTGCCAGCAGGAAGGACAGGGAGGTTACTGAAGCTTTCTTT
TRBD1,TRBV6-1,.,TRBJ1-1,CASSGSGTGGPVEAFF,TGTGCCAGCAGTGGGAGCGGGACAGGGGGACCAGTTGAAGCTTTCTTT